Below are 18 T cell receptor beta chains sequenced from a single sample in a study of T cells in Graves' hyperthyroidism and ophthalmopathy. Amplified TCR beta CDR3 regions derived from RNA transcripts. The HTBI set primed first-round TCR CDR3 RT-PCR. TCRdb re-analysed the multiplex PCR reads in MiXCR, keeping a single row per CDR3 protein. The data show hundreds of thousands of distinct CDR3 sequences, approximately 15% seen once. Specimen: blood. Receptors originate from a woman aged 45-65 years with Graves' ophthalmopathy.

The chain employs TRBV6-2 or TRBV6-3 and TRBJ2-5, with a tentative D call TRBD1 (6 bases). Germline loops: CDR1 MNHEY, CDR2 SVGEGT. With 2 bases removed from V and 1 base from J, the gap between germline ends came to 11 bases. The length of the CDR3 is 15 residues. The CDR3 loop is CASSYAGQTQETQYF. The CDR3 region has the DNA TGTGCCAGCAGTTACGCCGGACAGACCCAAGAGACCCAGTACTTC.

The V call is TRBV14, the J call TRBJ1-2; D is uncertain. CDR1 is SGHDN, CDR2 FVKESK, per germline. V gave up 0 bases and J gave up 9 bases, with 14 bases separating them. This CDR3 is built from 14 residues. The CDR3 DNA follows: TGTGCCAGCAGCCAAGAGGAAGACTGGGGAAGCTACACCTTC. Encoded protein: CASSQEEDWGSYTF.

This clonotype was counted only a few times. The V and J genes are TRBV4-2 and TRBJ1-2; TRBD1 might be the D (6 bases). The V gene's germline CDR1 is LGHNA and CDR2 YNFKEQ. This CDR3 contains 16 residues. V gave up 2 bases and J gave up 4 bases, with 17 bases separating them. This CDR3 reads CASSQHRTAQPYGYTF. The DNA for the CDR3 is TGTGCCAGCAGCCAACACCGGACAGCTCAACCCTATGGCTACACCTTC.

The gene calls are TRBV19 and TRBJ1-1, with D possibly being TRBD1 (5 bases). The ends were cut back, 1 base at V and 4 bases at J, with 28 bases in the middle. CDR3 length equals 20 residues. Germline CDR1 reads LNHDA; CDR2 reads SQIVND (reference sequence). DNA for the CDR3: TGTGCCAGTAGTATAGGGCGGTTTTGGCAGGGCAATCTCCGCATCACTGAAGCTTTCTTT. It codes for CASSIGRFWQGNLRITEAFF.

This clonotype was seen many times. The rearrangement uses TRBV14 and TRBJ1-2; TRBD1 might be the D (6 bases). From germline, CDR1 is SGHDN and CDR2 FVKESK. This CDR3 region has 14 residues. Trimming stripped 2 bases from V and 4 bases from J, with 11 bases between. The CDR3 nucleotides read TGTGCCAGCAGCCAAATGAGGGGGTCCTATGGCTACACCTTC. Translating gives CASSQMRGSYGYTF.

The V gene is TRBV7-9, the J gene TRBJ2-1, with TRBD2 identical over 10 bases. Looked up from germline, CDR1 is SEHNR and CDR2 is FQNEAQ (reference sequence). Losses at the gene ends were 4 bases for V and 8 bases for J; bases not matched to a gene: 20. The CDR3 runs to 19 residues. CDR3 sequence (DNA): TGTGCCAGCAGCTCCCCCCGGGGACTAGCGAGACCAATGGATGATGAGCAGTTCTTC. This sequence encodes CASSSPRGLARPMDDEQFF.

The sample holds many counts of this clonotype. The V gene is TRBV11-3, the J gene TRBJ2-7, with 12 bases that match TRBD2. V was pared by 2 bases and J by 5 bases, with 4 bases of the junction left unmatched. The CDR3 spans 15 residues. CDR1 is SGHNT, CDR2 YENEEA, per germline. The CDR3 coding sequence is TGTGCCAGCAGCTTACCGGGACTAGCGGGCCACGAGCAGTACTTC. This translates into CASSLPGLAGHEQYF.

J is TRBJ2-7 and V is TRBV6-1; 7 nucleotides agree with TRBD1. The CDR3 covers 13 residues. The trim removed 8 bases at V and 4 bases at J, leaving 8 bases unmatched. In germline, CDR1 is MNHNS, CDR2 SASEGT. CDR3 protein: CASGRQGFYEQYF. DNA for the CDR3: TGTGCCAGCGGCCGACAGGGTTTTTACGAGCAGTACTTC.

This clonotype was found many times. The genes are TRBV2 and TRBJ1-5, with 7 bases lining up with TRBD1. The V gene end was trimmed by 1 base and the J gene end by 5 bases; junction bases not matched to a gene: 5. This CDR3 is 15 amino acids long. Per the germline V gene, CDR1 is SNHLY and CDR2 is FYNNEI. In nucleotides, the CDR3 is TGTGCCAGCAGTGAAGTTAGGACAGGCGATCAGCCCCAGCATTTT. Translated, it gives CASSEVRTGDQPQHF. Full variable domain (remainder filled in from reference TRBV2 and TRBJ1-5): EPEVTQTPSHQVTQMGQEVILRCVPISNHLYFYWYRQILGQKVEFLVSFYNNEISEKSEIFDDQFSVERPDGSNFTLKIRSTKLEDSAMYFCASSEVRTGDQPQHFGDGTRLSIL.

This clonotype was seen at least ten times. This may stem from a read error, because a much larger clone lies one nucleotide away. This rearrangement joins TRBV7-3 to TRBJ2-1, with 9 positions matching TRBD1. There are 13 residues in the CDR3. Per germline, CDR1 SGHTA and CDR2 FQGTGA. V dropped 5 bases and J dropped 7; count of bases not matched to a gene: 3. The CDR3 loop is CASSMDRGNEQFF. The DNA for the CDR3 is TGTGCCAGCAGCATGGACAGGGGAAATGAGCAGTTCTTC. The full variable domain, rest sourced from reference TRBV7-3 and TRBJ2-1, is GAGVSQTPSNKVTEKGKYVELRCDPISGHTALYWYRQSLGQGPEFLIYFQGTGAADDSGLPNDRFFAVRPEGSVSTLKIQRTERGDSAVYLCASSMDRGNEQFFGPGTRLTVL.

This clonotype was seen ten or more times. This chain uses TRBV7-2 with TRBJ2-7; D call uncertain. Trimming shortened V by 0 bases and J by 2 bases, and 5 bases separated the two germline ends. The germline CDR1 and CDR2 sequences are SGHTA and FQGNSA. This CDR3 is 13 amino acids long. This chain's CDR3 is CASSLARTYEQYF. The CDR3 DNA sequence: TGTGCCAGCAGCTTAGCACGAACCTACGAGCAGTACTTC.

Comments on this clonotype: With a much larger clone just one base away, this may be a read error. The J gene is TRBJ1-5, the V gene TRBV12-3 or TRBV12-4; weak D call: TRBD1 (6 bases). The CDR3 is 13 amino acids. Trimming removed 1 base at V and 13 bases at J, with 14 bases between. CDR3 sequence: CASSLDEVDSQHF. The CDR3, as DNA: TGTGCCAGCAGTTTAGATGAGGTGGACAGTCAGCATTTT.

Only a few counts were recorded for this clonotype. The rearrangement uses TRBV27 and TRBJ2-1; TRBD2 agrees at 10 bases. CDR1 MNHEY and CDR2 SMNVEV come from the germline V gene (reference sequence). The ends lost 3 bases at V and 5 bases at J; junction bases unmatched: 4. The CDR3 has 15 amino acids. CDR3 protein: CASSFRTSGHNEQFF. CDR3 nucleotide sequence: TGTGCCAGCAGTTTCAGGACTAGCGGCCACAATGAGCAGTTCTTC.

The sample holds many counts of this clonotype. V is TRBV12-3 or TRBV12-4 and J is TRBJ2-1; TRBD2 aligns across 7 bases. The CDR3 is 15 amino acids. V was clipped by 7 bases and J by 5 bases; unmatched bases: 11. The chain's CDR3 is CASILSAGPHNEQFF. The CDR3 coding sequence is TGTGCCAGCATCCTGTCAGCGGGACCGCACAATGAGCAGTTCTTC.

This clonotype has at least ten counts. The rearrangement links TRBV5-6 to TRBJ1-5; perhaps TRBD1 as D (6 bases). V shed 1 base and J shed 5 bases, with 13 bases lying between them. Germline V gives CDR1 SGHDT, CDR2 YYEEEE. This CDR3 is 15 amino acids long. The CDR3 loop reads CASSLTGRTYQPQHF. The CDR3 DNA sequence: TGTGCCAGCAGCTTGACAGGGCGGACGTATCAGCCCCAGCATTTT.

The rearrangement uses TRBV7-2 and TRBJ2-1; 9 bases fit TRBD1. The CDR3 is 15 residues long. The germline V gene has CDR1 SGHTA and CDR2 FQGNSA. The ends lost 6 bases at V and 9 bases at J; junction bases unmatched: 12. CDR3 in amino acids: CASRQTGGKIGEQFF. The CDR3, as DNA: TGTGCCAGCAGACAAACAGGGGGCAAAATTGGTGAGCAGTTCTTC.

This clonotype was picked up a small number of times. The CDR3 DNA follows: TGTGCCAGCAGCCAAGAAACTAGCGGGGAAAGCTCCTACAATGAGCAGTTCTTC. Protein: CASSQETSGESSYNEQFF. The gene calls are TRBV4-2 and TRBJ2-1; 10 nucleotides align to TRBD2. Germline V CDR1 and CDR2: LGHNA, YNFKEQ. This CDR3 has 18 residues. Trimming cost V 0 bases and J 0 bases; bases outside gene matches: 5.

The chain is built from TRBV4-3 and TRBJ2-1; D gene ambiguous. The CDR3 length is 13 residues. Germline CDR1 reads LGHNA; CDR2 reads YSLEER. The V and J ends lost 0 bases and 10 bases respectively, with 10 bases between them. Written as DNA, the CDR3 is TGCGCCAGCAGCCAAGACAGAGACGTGGAGCAGTTCTTC. Its protein product is CASSQDRDVEQFF.